Shown below are 4 T cell receptor beta chains from a single sample sequenced in a study of control samples from healthy donors and cancer patients. Sequencing used immunoSEQ multiplex PCR; TCRdb keeps in-frame clones, though not all of them. Found here are 90,000 to 95,000 clones, approximately 86% of them singletons; the top ten hold around a fifth. The material sequenced was blood. Every receptor here comes from a man aged 25 to 40 in good health.

The rearrangement links TRBV2 to TRBJ1-5; 10 bases map to TRBD1. The V segment lost 2 bases and the J segment 7 bases; nucleotides outside the gene matches: 2. Germline V CDR1 and CDR2: SNHLY, FYNNEI. The CDR3 has 14 amino acids. CDR3: CASSERQGAQPQHF. CDR3 coding DNA: TGTGCCAGCAGTGAACGACAGGGGGCCCAGCCCCAGCATTTT.

This clone was detected a few times. The gene calls are TRBV19 and TRBJ2-7, with TRBD1 matching 9 bases. CDR1 and CDR2 from the germline V gene are LNHDA and SQIVND (reference sequence). The CDR3 is made up of 16 amino acids. The ends lost 5 bases at V and 1 base at J; junction bases unmatched: 9. CDR3 protein: CASSSTGTGTSYEQYF. The DNA for the CDR3 is TGTGCCAGTAGTTCTACCGGGACAGGGACTTCCTACGAGCAGTACTTC.

The chain joins TRBV9 to TRBJ2-3, with 8 bases fitting TRBD2. J gave up 1 base and V 0 bases, and 10 bases lay outside the gene matches. The CDR3 totals 18 residues. Germline values: CDR1 SGDLS, CDR2 YYNGEE. The CDR3: CASSVGGGGPRRTDTQYF. CDR3 bases: TGTGCCAGCAGCGTAGGAGGCGGGGGGCCTCGACGCACAGATACGCAGTATTTT. The full variable domain, in which reference TRBV9 and TRBJ2-3 provide the parts outside the CDR3, is DSGVTQTPKHLITATGQRVTLRCSPRSGDLSVYWYQQSLDQGLQFLIQYYNGEERAKGNILERFSAQQFPDLHSELNLSSLELGDSALYFCASSVGGGGPRRTDTQYFGPGTRLTVL.

This clone was seen more than once but under ten times. The rearrangement joins TRBV18 to TRBJ2-7; no clear D gene. Germline V CDR1 and CDR2: KGHSH, LQKENI. V shed 3 bases and J shed 7 bases, with 19 bases lying between them. The CDR3 has 15 residues. CDR3 sequence: CASSPRLGFTREQYF. The CDR3 DNA reads as TGTGCCAGCTCACCCCGTCTGGGGTTTACGCGGGAGCAGTACTTC.